This entry lists 3 T cell receptor beta chains sequenced from one sample in a study of shared T cell receptors in the human thymus. Measured with immunoSEQ multiplex PCR; TCRdb has only the in-frame clones, and not every one. The sample yields about 660,000 clones, around 87% seen once. The same data also went into a second study, on human thymus T cells.

Sequenced input: thymocytes. These receptors all come from a boy less than two years old with a congenital heart defect.

This rearrangement joins TRBV2 to TRBJ2-2; TRBD1 matches at 10 bases. The CDR3 contains 19 residues. Trimming took 5 bases from V and 4 from J; bases not matched to a gene: 16. The germline V gene encodes CDR1 SNHLY and CDR2 FYNNEI. The CDR3 bases are TGTGCCAGCAGTCGGGGGGGGTTCGACAGGGGGCAGGGCACCGGGGAGCTGTTTTTT. Amino acid sequence: CASSRGGFDRGQGTGELFF.

V and J are TRBV4-3 and TRBJ2-2; 11 bases map to TRBD2. The germline V gene has CDR1 LGHNA and CDR2 YSLEER. The CDR3 totals 18 residues. The junction had 5 bases not matched to a gene; V was cut back by 1 base and J by 1 base. The CDR3: CASSQAFLAGGNTGELFF. CDR3 bases: TGCGCCAGCAGCCAAGCCTTCCTAGCGGGAGGGAACACCGGGGAGCTGTTTTTT.

This clone was found once. This rearrangement joins TRBV7-9 to TRBJ2-1, with a possible D match to TRBD1 (5 bases). This CDR3 contains 14 residues. V gave up 0 bases and J gave up 7 bases, with 10 bases separating them. Germline values: CDR1 SEHNR, CDR2 FQNEAQ (reference sequence). The CDR3, as DNA: TGTGCCAGCAGCTTAGCCCACAGGACAAATGAGCAGTTCTTC. The encoded protein is CASSLAHRTNEQFF.